The T cell receptor (beta chain) described here comes from a study of human T cells and chemical hapten exposure. On the study more broadly: On the upper back, patch tests were applied with 0.01% DPC and read at 6 days. Alopecia areata, totalis or universalis affected patients, mainly female.

CDR3 size: 14 residues. After removal of 4 bases from V and 1 base from J, the junction contained 4 bases not matched to a gene. Per the germline V gene, CDR1 is SGHRS and CDR2 is YFSETQ. MiXCR, applied by TCRdb to the RACE reads, yields one record per CDR3 protein. In the table there are 100,000 or so distinct CDR3 sequences, roughly a third of which are singletons. Study results and caveats: As the donors had alopecia, their immune response may differ from healthy people's.

Time point in this sample: patch test 3, about 24 weeks after DPC sensitization. Regarding treatment: therapeutic diphenylcyclopropenone sensitization with weekly scalp DPC. In the case of this clonotype: Its antigen remains unidentified.

This TCR derives from a middle-aged man with alopecia areata. Some clones in this sample may be carry-over from other donors' samples. The chain carries TRBV5-1 and TRBJ2-7, with 8 nucleotides matching TRBD2. The input for sequencing was whole blood, taken in connection with sensitization to the hapten diphenylcyclopropenone (DPC). The CDR3 here is CASSVAGPSYEQYF. CDR3 DNA sequence: TGCGCCAGCAGCGTAGCGGGGCCGTCCTACGAGCAGTACTTC.